The T cell receptor beta chain described here comes from a study of T cells after posttransplantation cyclophosphamide. Turning to this clone: Its antigen is unidentified.

The data were produced by immunoSEQ multiplex PCR, yet TCRdb's version contains in-frame clones alone and is incomplete. The table lists about 18,000 clones, approximately 87% of them singletons. The CDR3 is 14 amino acids. V lost 11 bases and J lost 3; bases outside the gene matches: 9. From germline, CDR1 is SEHNR and CDR2 FQNEAQ (reference sequence). Study results and limitations: TRB clonality was highly associated with recipient CMV seropositivity and reactivation. Later blood repertoires were often dominated by clones from the donor CD8+ memory compartment.

The source is a man aged 25-40 years in good health and a related stem cell transplant donor. The sequencing input was memory CD4+ T cells sorted from blood. This chain links TRBV7-9 with TRBJ2-3; the match to TRBD1 covers 9 bases. The CDR3 DNA reads as TGTGCCGGCCAGGACAGGGGATTGACAGATACGCAGTATTTT. Its translation is CAGQDRGLTDTQYF.